The 16 T cell receptor beta chains listed next were all sequenced from one sample in a study of CD8+CD57+ T cells in acquired aplastic anemia. CDR3 and TCR beta VDJ profiling relied on a genomic DNA template. One entry per CDR3 protein results from TCRdb running MiXCR on the reads. This sample has around 180,000 distinct CDR3 sequences; about half occur once, and the top ten carry over 10%. The authors sequenced patients whose flow cytometry had shown CD8+CD57+ cell expansion. The sequenced sample consisted of sorted CD4+, CD8+, or CD8+CD57+ T cells (not recorded which) from PBMCs. All receptors derive from a human donor with aplastic anemia.

This clonotype was seen repeatedly, ten times or more. The chain links TRBV5-1 to TRBJ2-2; 11 nucleotides agree with TRBD2. CDR1 and CDR2 (germline): SGHRS, YFSETQ. Unmatched junction bases numbered 3, after V lost 4 bases and J lost 1 base. This CDR3 has 16 amino acids. The CDR3 sequence is CASSATSGGNTGELFF. CDR3 nucleotides: TGCGCCAGCAGCGCAACTAGCGGGGGGAACACCGGGGAGCTGTTTTTT.

The chain employs TRBV6-5 and TRBJ2-7; D gene ambiguous. Germline loops: CDR1 MNHEY, CDR2 SVGAGI. The CDR3 is made up of 15 amino acids. Trimming took 4 bases from V and 0 from J, leaving 13 bases between them. The CDR3 spells CASSSPTLSSYEQYF. The CDR3 nucleotides are TGTGCCAGCAGTTCACCCACACTAAGCTCCTACGAGCAGTACTTC.

Of note for this clonotype: No conserved phenylalanine or tryptophan is present at the end of the CDR3, so a read error is the likely explanation. The chain uses TRBV24-1 and TRBJ2-7; TRBD2 might be the D (5 bases). The CDR3 loop spans 14 amino acids. V shed 2 bases and J shed 3 bases, with 10 bases lying between them. The germline CDR1 and CDR2 sequences are KGHDR and SFDVKD. CDR3: CATSDSFGNYEQYL. As DNA, the CDR3 is TGTGCCACCAGTGATTCATTCGGGAACTACGAGCAGTACCTC.

This clonotype was counted at least ten times. V is TRBV10-1 and J is TRBJ1-1; tentative D call: TRBD1 (5 bases). Trimming shortened V by 0 bases and J by 6 bases, and 14 bases separated the two germline ends. There are 15 residues in the CDR3. Per germline, CDR1 WNHNN and CDR2 SYGVQD (reference sequence). The CDR3 coding sequence is TGCGCCAGCAGTGAGTCTGGCAGGGACCCCCCTGAAGCTTTCTTT. Its translation: CASSESGRDPPEAFF.

V gene TRBV5-1 combines with J gene TRBJ2-7; 9 bases fit TRBD2. Trimming cost V 4 bases and J 4 bases; bases outside gene matches: 12. CDR3 size: 16 residues. Per the germline V gene, CDR1 is SGHRS and CDR2 is YFSETQ. CDR3 nucleotides: TGCGCCAGCAGCCCGATCGTAGCGGGAGATAGTTACGAGCAGTACTTC. This translates into CASSPIVAGDSYEQYF.

This rearrangement joins TRBV19 to TRBJ2-3; 8 bases fit TRBD2. Trimming cost V 3 bases and J 6 bases; bases outside gene matches: 5. The CDR3 is 14 amino acids. Germline loops: CDR1 LNHDA, CDR2 SQIVND (reference sequence). The CDR3 DNA reads as TGTGCCAGTAGTATGGCAGTAGCGGGGGATACGCAGTATTTT. This sequence encodes CASSMAVAGDTQYF.

The chain is built from TRBV7-8 and TRBJ1-2, with a tentative D call TRBD1 (5 bases). The CDR3 has 15 residues. The V end was cut by 2 bases, the J end by 8 bases, with 18 bases between. Per the germline V gene, CDR1 is SGHVS and CDR2 is FQNEAQ. The CDR3 spells CASSLSRGLLGGYTF. In nucleotides, the CDR3 is TGTGCCAGCAGCTTATCGAGGGGTCTACTGGGGGGCTACACCTTC.

The chain recombines TRBV7-9 with TRBJ1-2, with D hard to call. Deletions cut 1 base from V and 4 bases from J, with 10 bases between. Germline-derived CDR1 and CDR2 are SEHNR and FQNEAQ (reference sequence). CDR3 length: 14 amino acids. CDR3 loop: CASSLDGPTYGYTF. The CDR3 bases are TGTGCCAGCAGCTTAGACGGACCGACCTATGGCTACACCTTC.

The chain couples TRBV10-3 to TRBJ2-7; D ambiguous. The CDR3 length is 12 residues. The V gene's germline CDR1 is ENHRY and CDR2 SYGVKD. V was pared by 6 bases and J by 0 bases, with 6 bases between. The CDR3 nucleotides are TGTGCCATCAGGGGCAGCTCCTACGAGCAGTACTTC. Encoded protein: CAIRGSSYEQYF.

The chain recombines TRBV24-1 with TRBJ1-6, with 8 bases identical to TRBD1. This CDR3 region has 14 residues. Unmatched junction bases numbered 11, after V lost 11 bases and J lost 9 bases. Per the germline V gene, CDR1 is KGHDR and CDR2 is SFDVKD. DNA for the CDR3: TGTGCCAGCAGCGCGGGAGGACAGGGTTCACCCCTCCACTTT. It codes for CASSAGGQGSPLHF.

The CDR3 is CATSDPMDSDEQFF. Written as DNA, the CDR3 is TGTGCCACCAGTGACCCTATGGACAGCGATGAGCAGTTCTTC. J is TRBJ2-1 and V is TRBV24-1, with a weak D call TRBD1 (6 bases). The CDR3 has 14 residues. Germline CDR1 is KGHDR and CDR2 is SFDVKD. With 4 bases removed from V and 8 bases from J, the gap between germline ends came to 14 bases.

As for this clonotype: This may stem from a read error, because a much larger clone lies one nucleotide away. Lacking the conserved final phenylalanine or tryptophan, this CDR3 likely reflects a read error. V and J are TRBV5-6 and TRBJ1-2; 7 positions agree with TRBD1. Germline loops: CDR1 SGHDT, CDR2 YYEEEE. With 3 bases clipped from V and 0 bases from J, the junction kept 8 bases outside the gene matches. The CDR3 runs 16 residues. The CDR3 here is CASSYRGQEANYGYTL. CDR3 DNA sequence: TGTGCCAGCAGCTACCGCGGACAGGAAGCTAACTATGGCTACACCCTC.

The sample holds many counts of this clonotype. This chain connects TRBV5-1 to TRBJ1-4; D is undetermined. The ends were cut back, 0 bases at V and 2 bases at J, with 5 bases in the middle. CDR3 size: 14 residues. The V gene's germline CDR1 is SGHRS and CDR2 YFSETQ. The CDR3 here is CASSLGSTNEKLFF. The CDR3 bases are TGCGCCAGCAGCTTGGGGTCCACTAATGAAAAACTGTTTTTT.

This clonotype appeared once. This chain joins TRBV7-6 and TRBJ2-7; D gene unclear. The germline V gene encodes CDR1 SGHVS and CDR2 FNYEAQ. CDR3 length: 14 amino acids. Trimming stripped 4 bases from V and 1 base from J, with 11 bases between. As DNA, the CDR3 is TGTGCCAGCAGCTCCTTCCGGCAGTCCTACGAGCAGTACTTC. It codes for CASSSFRQSYEQYF.

This clonotype was recorded at least ten times. The chain joins TRBV20-1 to TRBJ1-6, with D maybe TRBD1 (6 bases). Germline CDR1 and CDR2: DFQATT and SNEGSKA (reference sequence). This CDR3 is built from 16 residues. The germline V and J ends were trimmed by 7 bases and 7 bases, with 23 bases remaining between them. CDR3 nucleotide sequence: TGCAGTGTCCTAACCACAGGGCGAGTGCGGAATTCACCCCTCCACTTT. Its protein is CSVLTTGRVRNSPLHF.

CDR3 sequence: CSARRTGELFF. The CDR3 DNA sequence: TGCAGTGCTAGGAGGACCGGGGAGCTGTTTTTT. This chain uses TRBV20-1 with TRBJ2-2, with D uncertain. Trimming left V 3 bases short and J 5 bases short, with 4 bases between. CDR3 length: 11 amino acids. Per the germline V gene, CDR1 is DFQATT and CDR2 is SNEGSKA (reference sequence).